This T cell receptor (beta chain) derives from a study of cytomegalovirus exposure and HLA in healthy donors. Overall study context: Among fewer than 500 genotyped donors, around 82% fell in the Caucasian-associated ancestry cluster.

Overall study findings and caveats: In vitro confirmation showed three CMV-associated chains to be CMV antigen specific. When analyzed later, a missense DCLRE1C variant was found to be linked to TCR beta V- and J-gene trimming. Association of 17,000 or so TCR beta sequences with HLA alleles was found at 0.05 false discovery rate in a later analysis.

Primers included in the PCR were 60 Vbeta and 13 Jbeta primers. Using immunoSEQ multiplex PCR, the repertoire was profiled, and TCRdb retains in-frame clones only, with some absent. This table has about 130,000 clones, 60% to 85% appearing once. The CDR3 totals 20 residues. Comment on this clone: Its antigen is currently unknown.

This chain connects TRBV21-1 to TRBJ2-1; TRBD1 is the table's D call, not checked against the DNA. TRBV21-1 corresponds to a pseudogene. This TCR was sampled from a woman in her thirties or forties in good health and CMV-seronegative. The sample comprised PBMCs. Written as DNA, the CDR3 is TGTGCCAGCAGTTTTGTTAGCTACATCAACCGGGACAGGGGACACAATGAGCAGTTCTTC. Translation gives CASSFVSYINRDRGHNEQFF.